This T cell receptor (beta chain) comes out of a study of memory CD4+ T cells and cytomegalovirus serostatus. Study-wide context: Donors were healthy Belgian adults, under 10 CMV seropositive and roughly 25 seronegative.

The CDR3 runs 15 residues. The germline V gene has CDR1 SEHNR and CDR2 FQNEAQ (reference sequence). As concerns this clone: Antigen unknown. The junction shows a germline mismatch at one end, possibly a read error.

The sort gate was single viable CD3+CD4+CD8-CD45RO+ cells for memory CD4+ T cells. CMV serostatus came from serum IgG against pp150, pp28, p38, p52. After thawing, CD4+ T cells were positively selected. Study-level findings and limits: Of under 200 reported CMV TCRbeta sequences, about 70 were found in memory CD4+ repertoires.

The data were produced by immunoSEQ multiplex PCR, yet TCRdb's version contains in-frame clones alone and is incomplete. Among under 50,000 clones listed, roughly 78% were seen once. This TCR derives from an adult in good health and CMV-seronegative. Sequencing was carried out using memory CD4+ T cells from blood. The chain combines TRBV7-9 with TRBJ1-2, with no clear D. The CDR3 bases are TGTGCCAGCAGCCCCAATGTCGTCGAGACCTATGACTACACCTTC. Its protein product is CASSPNVVETYDYTF.